The 27 T cell receptor beta chains presented below share a single source sample, sequenced in a study of T-cell reconstitution after alpha-beta-depleted transplantation in children. Preparation of the TCRbeta library involved a method that used unique molecular identifiers. MiXCR was run by TCRdb on the PCR reads, yielding one entry per CDR3 protein. In the table there are 120,000 or so distinct CDR3 sequences, approximately 10% of which are singletons. The sequences come from PBMCs from the stem cell graft donor, collected from the stem cell graft. The receptor source for this set is a human donor who donated a stem cell graft to a child with acute lymphoblastic leukemia.

As concerns this clonotype: A junction end diverges from the germline sequence, so it may reflect a read error. The genes are TRBV14 and TRBJ1-2, with TRBD1 matching 7 bases. Germline CDR1 reads SGHDN; CDR2 reads FVKESK. The CDR3 has 16 amino acids. CDR3 nucleotides: TGTGCCAGCAGCCGGTACCGGGACAGCGCTAAGTATGGCTACACCTTC. The encoded protein is CASSRYRDSAKYGYTF.

This clonotype was detected ten times or more. The J gene is TRBJ2-1, the V gene TRBV29-1, with D possibly called TRBD1 or TRBD2 (6 bases each). Germline loops: CDR1 SQVTM, CDR2 ANQGSEA. This CDR3 region has 16 residues. V lost 3 bases, J lost 0 bases, and 15 bases lay in between. The CDR3 nucleotides read TGCAGCGTTGAGAGGGGGGAGCCGACCTCCTACAATGAGCAGTTCTTC. Translated, it gives CSVERGEPTSYNEQFF.

Many counts were recorded for this clonotype. This chain joins TRBV25-1 and TRBJ1-2, with 9 bases that match TRBD1. Losses at the gene ends were 5 bases for V and 9 bases for J; bases not matched to a gene: 7. CDR1 and CDR2 (germline): MGHDK, SYGVNS. There are 13 residues in the CDR3. The CDR3 DNA reads as TGTGCCAGCAGTCACGGGACAGGGAGTAGCTACACCTTC. This encodes CASSHGTGSSYTF.

This clonotype was seen ten or more times. The rearrangement uses TRBV5-1 and TRBJ1-1; perhaps TRBD1 as D (6 bases). Germline CDR1 and CDR2: SGHRS and YFSETQ. V gave up 4 bases and J gave up 4 bases, with 26 bases separating them. CDR3 length: 18 amino acids. CDR3 sequence reads: CASSRASPSRGLGTEAFF. The CDR3 DNA sequence: TGCGCCAGCAGCCGGGCGTCCCCGTCACGGGGGCTGGGCACTGAAGCTTTCTTT. The variable domain in full, completed from reference TRBV5-1 and TRBJ1-1, reads KAGVTQTPRYLIKTRGQQVTLSCSPISGHRSVSWYQQTPGQGLQFLFEYFSETQRNKGNFPGRFSGRQFSNSRSEMNVSTLELGDSALYLCASSRASPSRGLGTEAFFGQGTRLTVV.

This clonotype appeared many times. CDR3: CSASRGLPGTGELFF. In DNA, the CDR3 is TGCAGTGCTAGCAGAGGGCTCCCAGGCACCGGGGAGCTGTTTTTT. This chain connects TRBV20-1 to TRBJ2-2; D is possibly TRBD2 (5 bases). Trimming shortened V by 3 bases and J by 4 bases, and 15 bases separated the two germline ends. The V gene's germline CDR1 is DFQATT and CDR2 SNEGSKA (reference sequence). This CDR3 region has 15 residues.

The chain recombines TRBV7-9 with TRBJ2-6; D not resolved. Trimming removed 5 bases from V and 0 bases from J, with 11 bases in between. This CDR3 has 16 residues. Germline-derived CDR1 and CDR2 are SEHNR and FQNEAQ (reference sequence). CDR3 protein: CASSPDRSSGANVLTF. The CDR3 DNA reads as TGTGCCAGCAGCCCGGACCGTAGCTCTGGGGCCAACGTCCTGACTTTC. Full variable domain (outside the CDR3, taken from reference TRBV7-9 and TRBJ2-6): DTGVSQNPRHKITKRGQNVTFRCDPISEHNRLYWYRQTLGQGPEFLTYFQNEAQLEKSRLLSDRFSAERPKGSFSTLEIQRTEQGDSAMYLCASSPDRSSGANVLTFGAGSRLTVL.

This clonotype was seen at least ten times. The genes are TRBV7-8 and TRBJ2-1; no reliable D call. Trimming shortened V by 0 bases and J by 1 base, and 10 bases separated the two germline ends. This CDR3 contains 16 residues. CDR1 and CDR2 from the germline V gene are SGHVS and FQNEAQ. The CDR3 DNA reads TGTGCCAGCAGCTTAGCGGCGACTCATTCCTACAATGAGCAGTTCTTC. Its translation: CASSLAATHSYNEQFF.

This clonotype was observed many times. The V call is TRBV30, the J call TRBJ2-7; TRBD1 might be the D (7 bases). Germline-derived CDR1 and CDR2 are GTSNPN and SVGIG (reference sequence). The V and J ends lost 3 bases and 4 bases respectively, with 13 bases between them. The CDR3 covers 13 residues. CDR3 DNA: TGTGCCTGGAGGACAGGGAGGTTTTACGAGCAGTACTTC. It specifies CAWRTGRFYEQYF. Full variable domain (rest looked up from reference TRBV30 and TRBJ2-7): SQTIHQWPATLVQPVGSPLSLECTVEGTSNPNLYWYRQAAGRGLQLLFYSVGIGQISSEVPQNLSASRPQDRQFILSSKKLLLSDSGFYLCAWRTGRFYEQYFGPGTRLTVT.

This clonotype was counted at least ten times. The chain links TRBV5-6 to TRBJ1-1, with 7 bases lining up with TRBD1. The CDR3 loop spans 12 amino acids. Germline CDR1 reads SGHDT; CDR2 reads YYEEEE. Trimming took 4 bases from V and 5 from J; bases not matched to a gene: 2. This CDR3 is CASSPRGTEAFF. As DNA, the CDR3 is TGTGCCAGCAGCCCCAGGGGGACTGAAGCTTTCTTT. The variable domain in full, completed from reference TRBV5-6 and TRBJ1-1, reads DAGVTQSPTHLIKTRGQQVTLRCSPKSGHDTVSWYQQALGQGPQFIFQYYEEEERQRGNFPDRFSGHQFPNYSSELNVNALLLGDSALYLCASSPRGTEAFFGQGTRLTVV.

At least ten counts were recorded for this clonotype. The chain recombines TRBV12-3 or TRBV12-4 with TRBJ2-2; 10 bases map to TRBD1. This CDR3 region has 15 residues. V lost 8 bases, J lost 7 bases, and 10 bases stayed unmatched. As DNA, the CDR3 is TGTGCCAGCGGGATCAGACAGGGGGCCGTCGGGGAGCTGTTTTTT. Amino acids: CASGIRQGAVGELFF.

This clonotype was observed many times. This chain connects TRBV7-8 to TRBJ1-3; D might be TRBD1 (6 bases). Trimming removed 2 bases at V and 0 bases at J, with 11 bases between. Germline lookup yields CDR1 SGHVS and CDR2 FQNEAQ. This CDR3 has 16 amino acids. CDR3 nucleotide sequence: TGTGCCAGCAGCTTACCCCAAGGGGGCTCTGGAAACACCATATATTTT. Translating gives CASSLPQGGSGNTIYF.

Many counts were recorded for this clonotype. CDR3 amino acids: CASTTGRANEKLFF. The DNA for the CDR3 is TGTGCCAGCACTACCGGACGGGCTAATGAAAAACTGTTTTTT. The chain has TRBV6-2 or TRBV6-3 and TRBJ1-4, with D unclear. The germline V and J ends were trimmed by 7 bases and 3 bases, with 12 bases remaining between them. CDR1 MNHEY and CDR2 SVGEGT come from the germline V gene. This CDR3 has 14 amino acids.

This clonotype was seen ten or more times. This chain links TRBV20-1 with TRBJ1-5; TRBD1 matches at 8 bases. The CDR3 sequence is 17 residues long. With 0 bases clipped from V and 2 bases from J, the junction kept 9 bases outside the gene matches. The germline gives CDR1 DFQATT, CDR2 SNEGSKA (reference sequence). The CDR3 is CSAREFRGRSGNQPQHF. The CDR3 DNA reads as TGCAGTGCTAGAGAATTCAGGGGGCGGTCCGGCAATCAGCCCCAGCATTTT.

The table lists this clonotype with many counts. The genes are TRBV13 and TRBJ1-3; 7 bases are a match to TRBD1. V dropped 5 bases and J dropped 0; count of bases not matched to a gene: 4. CDR3 length: 15 amino acids. Germline assignment: CDR1 PRHDT and CDR2 FYEKMQ (reference sequence). CDR3 in amino acids: CASSPGTDSGNTIYF. Here the CDR3 DNA reads TGTGCCAGCAGCCCTGGGACAGACTCTGGAAACACCATATATTTT.

In this sample, this clonotype turned up many times. The CDR3 is CASSTGGRPSSGNTIYF. In DNA form, the CDR3 reads TGTGCCAGCAGCACGGGGGGACGCCCCAGCTCTGGAAACACCATATATTTT. The chain joins TRBV7-8 to TRBJ1-3, with D possibly matching TRBD1 (5 bases). The CDR3 spans 17 residues. CDR1 and CDR2 from the germline V gene are SGHVS and FQNEAQ. V lost 5 bases and J 0 bases, leaving 17 bases between the germline ends. The variable domain in full, completed from reference TRBV7-8 and TRBJ1-3, reads GAGVSQSPRYKVAKRGQDVALRCDPISGHVSLFWYQQALGQGPEFLTYFQNEAQLDKSGLPSDRFFAERPEGSVSTLKIQRTQQEDSAVYLCASSTGGRPSSGNTIYFGEGSWLTVV.

This clonotype was counted many times. The chain carries TRBV28 and TRBJ2-7; D ambiguous. The CDR3 loop spans 13 amino acids. The V end lost 7 bases, the J end lost 4 bases, and 14 bases lay between the germline ends. The germline CDR1 and CDR2 sequences are MDHEN and SYDVKM. CDR3 protein: CASKTGSLYEQYF. DNA for the CDR3: TGTGCCAGCAAAACCGGGTCCTTATACGAGCAGTACTTC.

This clonotype was seen at least ten times. This chain uses TRBV20-1 with TRBJ2-7; tentatively, D is TRBD2 (7 bases). This CDR3 is 14 amino acids long. CDR1 is DFQATT, CDR2 SNEGSKA, per germline (reference sequence). The V end was cut by 3 bases, the J end by 5 bases, with 17 bases between. The CDR3 region has the DNA TGCAGTGCTAGGGCTGGGGGGGGCGCGGACGAGCAGTACTTC. Translation gives CSARAGGGADEQYF.

This clonotype has ten or more counts. The chain is built from TRBV7-2 and TRBJ2-1; the D is unclear. Trimming pared 6 bases from V and 6 bases from J, leaving 18 bases between. The CDR3 extends over 15 amino acids. Germline lookup yields CDR1 SGHTA and CDR2 FQGNSA. CDR3 protein: CASSFDWRIGNEQFF. In DNA, the CDR3 is TGTGCCAGCAGTTTCGACTGGAGAATAGGCAATGAGCAGTTCTTC.

This clonotype was detected ten times or more. The gene calls are TRBV5-1 and TRBJ2-7; TRBD1 agrees at 10 bases. CDR3 length equals 15 residues. Trimming at V came to 3 bases and at J to 3 bases, leaving 6 bases not matched to a gene. The germline V gene has CDR1 SGHRS and CDR2 YFSETQ. The CDR3 here is CASSSSGTGVYEQYF. DNA for the CDR3: TGCGCCAGCAGCTCTTCCGGGACAGGGGTCTACGAGCAGTACTTC. The full variable domain, with the rest looked up from reference TRBV5-1 and TRBJ2-7, is KAGVTQTPRYLIKTRGQQVTLSCSPISGHRSVSWYQQTPGQGLQFLFEYFSETQRNKGNFPGRFSGRQFSNSRSEMNVSTLELGDSALYLCASSSSGTGVYEQYFGPGTRLTVT.

This clonotype came up many times. The V gene is TRBV24-1, the J gene TRBJ2-1, with D unresolved. Germline loops: CDR1 KGHDR, CDR2 SFDVKD. Trimming took 3 bases from V and 8 from J, leaving 22 bases between them. CDR3 length equals 17 residues. The CDR3 spells CATSDPYTETRSDEQFF. For the CDR3, the DNA is TGTGCCACCAGTGATCCGTATACCGAAACAAGGTCCGATGAGCAGTTCTTC.

This clonotype turned up a few times. The chain combines TRBV20-1 with TRBJ2-2; 12 positions agree with TRBD2. Trimming at V came to 2 bases and at J to 6 bases, leaving 13 bases not matched to a gene. Per the germline V gene, CDR1 is DFQATT and CDR2 is SNEGSKA (reference sequence). This CDR3 has 18 amino acids. In DNA form, the CDR3 reads TGCAGTGCTAGAATGGCTAGCGGGAGGGCCGGTACGGCCGGGGAGCTGTTTTTT. Its protein is CSARMASGRAGTAGELFF.

This clonotype turned up a few times. DNA of the CDR3: TGTGCCAGCAGTGGTAAAGGTAGCGGAAACACCATATATTTT. This sequence encodes CASSGKGSGNTIYF. This chain links TRBV28 with TRBJ1-3; D is undetermined. The V gene lost 5 bases and the J gene lost 4 bases, with 12 bases spanning the gap. CDR3 size: 14 residues. Germline lookup yields CDR1 MDHEN and CDR2 SYDVKM.

This clonotype was counted at least ten times. The chain has TRBV9 and TRBJ2-7; TRBD2 aligns across 9 bases. Trimming at V came to 0 bases and at J to 4 bases, leaving 8 bases not matched to a gene. The CDR3 contains 16 residues. Germline values: CDR1 SGDLS, CDR2 YYNGEE. The CDR3 nucleotides read TGTGCCAGCAGCGTAGCCCCCGATACTAGCGGGTACGAGCAGTACTTC. Its protein product is CASSVAPDTSGYEQYF.

This clonotype was recorded many times. The J gene is TRBJ2-5, the V gene TRBV6-5; D remains ambiguous. The germline gives CDR1 MNHEY, CDR2 SVGAGI. CDR3 length: 14 residues. V was cut by 6 bases and J by 4 bases, with 15 bases left in between. CDR3 nucleotides: TGTGCCAGCAGGATGGGCGCCCTCAGAGAGACCCAGTACTTC. Translated: CASRMGALRETQYF.

Ten or more counts support this clonotype. This chain connects TRBV29-1 to TRBJ2-7; TRBD2 matches at 7 bases. Germline V gives CDR1 SQVTM, CDR2 ANQGSEA. With V trimmed by 6 bases and J by 6 bases, 17 bases remained unmatched. The CDR3 is made up of 15 amino acids. CDR3 in DNA: TGCAGCGTCGAGCGCTCTCAGAGCGGGGTAGGCGAGCAGTACTTC. Translating gives CSVERSQSGVGEQYF.

This clonotype was counted at least ten times. J is TRBJ2-7 and V is TRBV7-8; the match to TRBD1 covers 8 bases. Per germline, CDR1 SGHVS and CDR2 FQNEAQ. The CDR3 is 13 amino acids. The V gene end was trimmed by 6 bases and the J gene end by 6 bases; junction bases not matched to a gene: 7. DNA of the CDR3: TGTGCCAGCAGAAGGACAGGGTTCTCCGAGCAGTACTTC. Translation: CASRRTGFSEQYF.

In its sample, this clonotype was seen many times. The V gene is TRBV7-8, the J gene TRBJ2-3; D call uncertain. The V end lost 5 bases, the J end lost 1 base, and 13 bases lay between the germline ends. The germline V gene has CDR1 SGHVS and CDR2 FQNEAQ. The CDR3 extends over 15 amino acids. The CDR3 sequence is CASSPPVAGTDTQYF. The CDR3 bases are TGTGCCAGCAGCCCGCCTGTTGCGGGCACAGATACGCAGTATTTT. Filled out from reference TRBV7-8 and TRBJ2-3, the complete variable domain reads GAGVSQSPRYKVAKRGQDVALRCDPISGHVSLFWYQQALGQGPEFLTYFQNEAQLDKSGLPSDRFFAERPEGSVSTLKIQRTQQEDSAVYLCASSPPVAGTDTQYFGPGTRLTVL.